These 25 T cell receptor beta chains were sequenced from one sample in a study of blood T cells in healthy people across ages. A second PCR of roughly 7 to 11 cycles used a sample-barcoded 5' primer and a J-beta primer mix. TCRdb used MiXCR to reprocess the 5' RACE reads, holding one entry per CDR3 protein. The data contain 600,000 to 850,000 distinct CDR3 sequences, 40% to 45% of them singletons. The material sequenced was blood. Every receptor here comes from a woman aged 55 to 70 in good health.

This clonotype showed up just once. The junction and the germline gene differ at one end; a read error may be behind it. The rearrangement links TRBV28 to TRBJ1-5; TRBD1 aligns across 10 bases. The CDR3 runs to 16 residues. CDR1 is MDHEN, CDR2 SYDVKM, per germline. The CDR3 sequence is CVSSLLPTGGGQPQHF. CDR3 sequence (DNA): TGTGTCAGCAGTTTACTCCCGACAGGGGGCGGGCAGCCCCAGCATTTT.

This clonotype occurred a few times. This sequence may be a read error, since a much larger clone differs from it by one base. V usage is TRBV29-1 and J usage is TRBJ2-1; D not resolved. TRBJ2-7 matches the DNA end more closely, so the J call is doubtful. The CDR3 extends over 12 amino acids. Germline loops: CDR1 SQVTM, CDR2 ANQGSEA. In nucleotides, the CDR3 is TGCAGCGTTGGAGAAGTCTACAATGAGCAGTACTTC. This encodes CSVGEVYNEQYF.

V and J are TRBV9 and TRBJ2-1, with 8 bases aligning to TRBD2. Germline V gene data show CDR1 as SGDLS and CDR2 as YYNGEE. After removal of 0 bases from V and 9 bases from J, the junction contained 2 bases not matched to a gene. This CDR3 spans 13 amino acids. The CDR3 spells CASSVVTSGEQFF. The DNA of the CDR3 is TGTGCCAGCAGCGTAGTTACTAGCGGTGAGCAGTTCTTC.

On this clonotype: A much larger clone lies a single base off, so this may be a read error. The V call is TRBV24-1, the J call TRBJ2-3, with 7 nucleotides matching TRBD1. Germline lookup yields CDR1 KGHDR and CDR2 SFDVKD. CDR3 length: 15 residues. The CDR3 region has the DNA TGTGCCACCAGTGATGGGACAGATTTCACAGAGACGCAGTATTTT. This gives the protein CATSDGTDFTETQYF.

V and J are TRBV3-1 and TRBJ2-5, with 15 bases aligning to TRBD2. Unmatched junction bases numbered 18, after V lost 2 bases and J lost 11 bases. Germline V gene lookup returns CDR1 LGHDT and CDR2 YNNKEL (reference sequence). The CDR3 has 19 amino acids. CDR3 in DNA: TGTGCCAGCAGCCAAATGGGTTGGACTAGCGGGAGGGGGGACAATGAGCAGTACTTC. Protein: CASSQMGWTSGRGDNEQYF.

CDR3 protein: CAISEGGTVNQPQHF. The CDR3 nucleotides are TGTGCCATCAGTGAAGGGGGAACAGTCAATCAGCCCCAGCATTTT. V and J are TRBV10-3 and TRBJ1-5; D perhaps matches TRBD1 (6 bases). This CDR3 has 15 residues. The V gene lost 3 bases and the J gene lost 3 bases, with 12 bases spanning the gap. Looked up from germline, CDR1 is ENHRY and CDR2 is SYGVKD.

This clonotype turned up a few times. CDR3 region: CASSYSQVRTDTQYF. CDR3 DNA sequence: TGTGCCAGCAGTTACTCCCAAGTTCGCACAGATACGCAGTATTTT. This chain links TRBV6-5 with TRBJ2-3; no clear D gene. The germline CDR1 and CDR2 sequences are MNHEY and SVGAGI. Trimming stripped 0 bases from V and 1 base from J, with 8 bases between. This CDR3 spans 15 amino acids.

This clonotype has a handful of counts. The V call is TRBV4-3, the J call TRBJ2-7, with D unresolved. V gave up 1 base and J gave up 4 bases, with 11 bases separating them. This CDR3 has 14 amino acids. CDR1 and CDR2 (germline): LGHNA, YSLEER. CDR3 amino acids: CASSQVGFAYEQYF. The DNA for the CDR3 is TGCGCCAGCAGCCAAGTAGGTTTCGCATACGAGCAGTACTTC.

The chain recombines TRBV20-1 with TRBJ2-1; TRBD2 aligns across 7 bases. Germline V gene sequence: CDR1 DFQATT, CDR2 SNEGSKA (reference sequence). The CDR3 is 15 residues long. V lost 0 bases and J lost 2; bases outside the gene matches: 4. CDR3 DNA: TGCAGTGCTAGAGAGCGCGGGAGCACCTACAATGAGCAGTTCTTC. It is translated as CSARERGSTYNEQFF.

CDR3 sequence: CATSRDLSNQPQHF. The DNA for the CDR3 is TGTGCCACCAGCAGAGACCTTAGCAATCAGCCCCAGCATTTT. The chain uses TRBV15 and TRBJ1-5; no clear D. Trimming pared 0 bases from V and 0 bases from J, leaving 3 bases between. CDR3 length: 14 residues. The germline gives CDR1 LNHNV, CDR2 YYDKDF (reference sequence). Looking up the rest from reference TRBV15 and TRBJ1-5 gives the full variable domain: DAMVIQNPRYQVTQFGKPVTLSCSQTLNHNVMYWYQQKSSQAPKLLFHYYDKDFNNEADTPDNFQSRRPNTSFCFLDIRSPGLGDTAMYLCATSRDLSNQPQHFGDGTRLSIL.

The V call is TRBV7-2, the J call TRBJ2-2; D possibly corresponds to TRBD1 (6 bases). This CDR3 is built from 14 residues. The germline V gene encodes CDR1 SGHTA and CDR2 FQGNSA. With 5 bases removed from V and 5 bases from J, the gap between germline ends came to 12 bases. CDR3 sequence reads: CASSQGSSTGELFF. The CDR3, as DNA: TGTGCCAGCAGCCAGGGGTCGTCTACCGGGGAGCTGTTTTTT.

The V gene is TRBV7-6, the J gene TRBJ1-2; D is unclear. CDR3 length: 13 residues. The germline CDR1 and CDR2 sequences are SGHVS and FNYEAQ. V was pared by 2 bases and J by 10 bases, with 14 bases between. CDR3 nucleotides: TGTGCCAGCAGCTTAATAAGGGAAGGCGACTACACCTTC. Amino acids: CASSLIREGDYTF.

CDR3 bases: TGTGCCAGCAGCGTAGGGACAGGGGGCTCCGAGCAGTACTTC. The encoded protein is CASSVGTGGSEQYF. This sequence joins TRBV9 and TRBJ2-7; 11 positions agree with TRBD1. Germline trimming cut 0 bases from V and 6 bases from J; bases unmatched to any gene: 2. The V gene's germline CDR1 is SGDLS and CDR2 YYNGEE. The CDR3 totals 14 residues. Full variable domain (rest looked up from reference TRBV9 and TRBJ2-7): DSGVTQTPKHLITATGQRVTLRCSPRSGDLSVYWYQQSLDQGLQFLIQYYNGEERAKGNILERFSAQQFPDLHSELNLSSLELGDSALYFCASSVGTGGSEQYFGPGTRLTVT.

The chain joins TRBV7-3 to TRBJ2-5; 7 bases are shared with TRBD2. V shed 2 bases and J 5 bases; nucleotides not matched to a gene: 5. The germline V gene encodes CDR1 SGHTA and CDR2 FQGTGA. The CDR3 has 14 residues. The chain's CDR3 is CASSLQAGEETQYF. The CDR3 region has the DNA TGTGCCAGCAGCTTACAGGCGGGGGAGGAGACCCAGTACTTC. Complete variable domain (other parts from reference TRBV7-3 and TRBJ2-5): GAGVSQTPSNKVTEKGKYVELRCDPISGHTALYWYRQSLGQGPEFLIYFQGTGAADDSGLPNDRFFAVRPEGSVSTLKIQRTERGDSAVYLCASSLQAGEETQYFGPGTRLLVL.

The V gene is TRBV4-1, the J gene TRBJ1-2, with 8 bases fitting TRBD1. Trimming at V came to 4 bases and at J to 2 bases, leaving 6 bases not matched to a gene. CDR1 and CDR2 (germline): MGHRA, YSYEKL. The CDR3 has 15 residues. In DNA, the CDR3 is TGCGCCAGCAGCCGGGGGGACAGGAACAACTATGGCTACACCTTC. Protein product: CASSRGDRNNYGYTF.

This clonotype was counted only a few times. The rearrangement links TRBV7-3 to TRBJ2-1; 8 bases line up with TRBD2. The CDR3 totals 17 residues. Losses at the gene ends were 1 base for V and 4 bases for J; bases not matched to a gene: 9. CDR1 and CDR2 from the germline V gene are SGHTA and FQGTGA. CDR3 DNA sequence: TGTGCCAGCAGCTTAAGGGGTCCGGGACTAGGGTACAATGAGCAGTTCTTC. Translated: CASSLRGPGLGYNEQFF.

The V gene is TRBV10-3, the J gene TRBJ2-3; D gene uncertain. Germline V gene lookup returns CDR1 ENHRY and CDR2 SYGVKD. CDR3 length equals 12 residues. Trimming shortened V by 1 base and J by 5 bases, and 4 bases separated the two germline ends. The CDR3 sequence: CAISEFQDTQYF. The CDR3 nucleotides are TGTGCCATCAGTGAGTTTCAAGATACGCAGTATTTT.

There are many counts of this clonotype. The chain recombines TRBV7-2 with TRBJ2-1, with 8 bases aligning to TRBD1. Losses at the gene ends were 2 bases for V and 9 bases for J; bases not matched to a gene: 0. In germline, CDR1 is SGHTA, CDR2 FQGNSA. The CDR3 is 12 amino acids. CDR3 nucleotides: TGTGCCAGCAGCTTACAGGGGGCTGAGCAGTTCTTC. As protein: CASSLQGAEQFF.

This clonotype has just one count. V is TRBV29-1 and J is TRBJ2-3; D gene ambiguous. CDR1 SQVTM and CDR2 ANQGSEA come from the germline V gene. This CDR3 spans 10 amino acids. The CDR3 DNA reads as TGCGGCATACAGACCGATTGGCAGTATTTT. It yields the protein CGIQTDWQYF.

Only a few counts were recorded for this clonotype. This CDR3 is CASSQGRGSNNIQYF. Here the CDR3 DNA reads TGTGCCAGCAGCCAAGGACGGGGGTCAAACAACATTCAGTACTTC. The chain recombines TRBV4-2 with TRBJ2-4, with D possibly matching TRBD2 (6 bases). The CDR3 extends over 15 amino acids. The V gene lost 1 base and the J gene lost 7 bases, with 14 bases spanning the gap. Germline V lookup: CDR1 LGHNA, CDR2 YNFKEQ.

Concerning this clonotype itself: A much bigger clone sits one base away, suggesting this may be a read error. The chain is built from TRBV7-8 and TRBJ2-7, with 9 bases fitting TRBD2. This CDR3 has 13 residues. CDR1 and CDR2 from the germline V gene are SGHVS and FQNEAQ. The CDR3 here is CAGRTSGRYEQYF. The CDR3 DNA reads TGTGCCGGCAGGACAAGCGGGAGGTACGAGCAGTACTTC.

CDR3 amino acids: CASSFSQHTTNEKLFF. The CDR3 nucleotides read TGCGCCAGCAGCTTCTCGCAGCACACAACTAATGAAAAACTGTTTTTT. This chain connects TRBV5-1 to TRBJ1-4; D unresolved. V lost 2 bases and J 0 bases, leaving 11 bases between the germline ends. In germline, CDR1 is SGHRS, CDR2 YFSETQ. This CDR3 spans 16 amino acids.

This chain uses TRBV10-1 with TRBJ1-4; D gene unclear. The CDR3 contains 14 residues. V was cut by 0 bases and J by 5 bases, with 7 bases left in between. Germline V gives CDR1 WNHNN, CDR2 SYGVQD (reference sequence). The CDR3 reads CASSESGRNEKLFF. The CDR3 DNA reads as TGCGCCAGCAGTGAGTCGGGCCGCAATGAAAAACTGTTTTTT.

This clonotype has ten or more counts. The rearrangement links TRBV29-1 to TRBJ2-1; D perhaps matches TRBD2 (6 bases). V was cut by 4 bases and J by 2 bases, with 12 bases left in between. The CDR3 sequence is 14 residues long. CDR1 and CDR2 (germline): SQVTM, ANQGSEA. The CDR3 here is CSVVKRVPYNEQFF. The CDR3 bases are TGCAGCGTTGTGAAGCGGGTTCCCTACAATGAGCAGTTCTTC.

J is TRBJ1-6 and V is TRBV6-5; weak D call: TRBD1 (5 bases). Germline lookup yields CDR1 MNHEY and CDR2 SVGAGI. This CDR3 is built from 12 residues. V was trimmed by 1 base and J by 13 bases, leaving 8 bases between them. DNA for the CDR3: TGTGCCAGCAGTTACTGGGGGAAGCCCCTCCACTTT. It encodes CASSYWGKPLHF.